Presented here are 27 T cell receptor beta chains from one specimen sequenced in a study of blood T cell repertoires in COVID-19. Measured with immunoSEQ multiplex PCR; TCRdb has only the in-frame clones, and not every one. The table has about 220,000 clones, 65% to 90% seen once. Input material: peripheral blood. The receptors stem from a woman between 65 and 79 years old with COVID-19, enrolled during active disease.

This sequence joins TRBV18 and TRBJ2-3, with TRBD1 identical over 7 bases. CDR3 length equals 20 residues. CDR1 KGHSH and CDR2 LQKENI come from the germline V gene. V shed 1 base and J 0 bases; nucleotides not matched to a gene: 16. The CDR3 here is CASSPLYVTGQILSTDTQYF. CDR3 in DNA: TGTGCCAGCTCACCACTTTACGTAACGGGACAGATTCTTAGCACAGATACGCAGTATTTT.

The chain carries TRBV12-5 and TRBJ2-4; possible D gene TRBD1, 6 bases. The CDR3 has 15 residues. The V gene lost 3 bases and the J gene lost 5 bases, with 14 bases spanning the gap. CDR1 is LGHNT, CDR2 FRNRAP, per germline. The CDR3 sequence: CASGLGWGQENIQYF. CDR3 bases: TGTGCTAGTGGTTTAGGTTGGGGACAAGAAAACATTCAGTACTTC.

The chain has TRBV9 and TRBJ1-3, with a tentative D call TRBD1 (6 bases). CDR1 and CDR2 from the germline V gene are SGDLS and YYNGEE. Trimming shortened V by 0 bases and J by 0 bases, and 10 bases separated the two germline ends. This CDR3 comprises 16 residues. CDR3 nucleotide sequence: TGTGCCAGCAGCGTAGAGGTGGGACACTCTGGAAACACCATATATTTT. Its translation is CASSVEVGHSGNTIYF.

The rearrangement joins TRBV19 to TRBJ1-6, with unresolved D. V lost 1 base to trimming and J lost 5 bases, with 9 bases between them. The CDR3 consists of 15 residues. Germline V gene sequence: CDR1 LNHDA, CDR2 SQIVND (reference sequence). CDR3 in DNA: TGTGCCAGTAGTATAGCCCTTACTGATAATTCACCCCTCCACTTT. It is translated as CASSIALTDNSPLHF.

The chain combines TRBV9 with TRBJ2-1, with D perhaps TRBD2 (5 bases). Trimming left V 1 base short and J 9 bases short, with 14 bases between. The CDR3 has 14 amino acids. CDR1 and CDR2 (germline): SGDLS, YYNGEE. The CDR3 loop reads CASSVSPTSGEQFF. CDR3 bases: TGTGCCAGCAGCGTATCACCGACCAGCGGTGAGCAGTTCTTC. Filled out from reference TRBV9 and TRBJ2-1, the complete variable domain reads DSGVTQTPKHLITATGQRVTLRCSPRSGDLSVYWYQQSLDQGLQFLIQYYNGEERAKGNILERFSAQQFPDLHSELNLSSLELGDSALYFCASSVSPTSGEQFFGPGTRLTVL.

The chain employs TRBV12-5 and TRBJ2-7; 8 positions match TRBD2. Losses at the gene ends were 2 bases for V and 4 bases for J; bases not matched to a gene: 7. Germline V gene sequence: CDR1 LGHNT, CDR2 FRNRAP. This CDR3 is 15 amino acids long. The CDR3, as DNA: TGTGCTAGTGGTTTGCAGACGGGAGGGCGTTACGAGCAGTACTTC. It specifies CASGLQTGGRYEQYF.

The chain carries TRBV7-3 and TRBJ2-7, with D maybe TRBD2 (5 bases). The V gene's germline CDR1 is SGHTA and CDR2 FQGTGA. The ends were cut back, 0 bases at V and 6 bases at J, with 9 bases in the middle. The CDR3 has 13 residues. CDR3 sequence reads: CASSLTTDFEQYF. For the CDR3, the DNA is TGTGCCAGCAGCTTAACGACGGACTTCGAGCAGTACTTC. Full variable domain (outside the CDR3, taken from reference TRBV7-3 and TRBJ2-7): GAGVSQTPSNKVTEKGKYVELRCDPISGHTALYWYRQSLGQGPEFLIYFQGTGAADDSGLPNDRFFAVRPEGSVSTLKIQRTERGDSAVYLCASSLTTDFEQYFGPGTRLTVT.

The chain couples TRBV5-1 to TRBJ2-7; D is possibly TRBD1 (6 bases). Germline loops: CDR1 SGHRS, CDR2 YFSETQ. Trimming took off 4 bases at V and 5 bases at J, with 10 bases between the two ends. The CDR3 is 12 amino acids. The CDR3 region has the DNA TGCGCCAGCAGCCTGGGACAAGACGAGCAGTACTTC. Translation: CASSLGQDEQYF.

This chain joins TRBV7-2 and TRBJ1-5; possibly TRBD1 for D (6 bases). The CDR3 runs to 15 residues. Germline V gene data show CDR1 as SGHTA and CDR2 as FQGNSA. Trimming stripped 4 bases from V and 5 bases from J, with 15 bases between. DNA of the CDR3: TGTGCCAGCAGCTCTACTAGGGACATCCATCAGCCCCAGCATTTT. The encoded protein is CASSSTRDIHQPQHF.

This clone is a singleton in its sample. The gene calls are TRBV25-1 and TRBJ1-5; no firm D call. Germline assignment: CDR1 MGHDK and CDR2 SYGVNS. V dropped 4 bases and J dropped 5 bases, with 3 bases sitting between them. The length of the CDR3 is 11 residues. The CDR3 reads CASSADQPQHF. CDR3 DNA: TGTGCCAGCAGTGCAGATCAGCCCCAGCATTTT. Full variable domain (rest looked up from reference TRBV25-1 and TRBJ1-5): EADIYQTPRYLVIGTGKKITLECSQTMGHDKMYWYQQDPGMELHLIHYSYGVNSTEKGDLSSESTVSRIRTEHFPLTLESARPSHTSQYLCASSADQPQHFGDGTRLSIL.

The J gene is TRBJ1-2, the V gene TRBV15, with 7 bases fitting TRBD1. The CDR3 has 16 amino acids. Looked up from germline, CDR1 is LNHNV and CDR2 is YYDKDF (reference sequence). V shed 0 bases and J 4 bases; nucleotides not matched to a gene: 8. CDR3 protein: CATSRDWGQSSYGYTF. Written as DNA, the CDR3 is TGTGCCACCAGCAGAGACTGGGGACAGAGCAGCTATGGCTACACCTTC. Complete variable domain (other parts from reference TRBV15 and TRBJ1-2): DAMVIQNPRYQVTQFGKPVTLSCSQTLNHNVMYWYQQKSSQAPKLLFHYYDKDFNNEADTPDNFQSRRPNTSFCFLDIRSPGLGDTAMYLCATSRDWGQSSYGYTFGSGTRLTVV.

The rearrangement uses TRBV9 and TRBJ2-1, with D perhaps TRBD1 (6 bases). Between the trimmed V and J ends, which lost 0 bases and 5 bases, there was a span of 12 bases. Germline-derived CDR1 and CDR2 are SGDLS and YYNGEE. The CDR3 extends over 15 amino acids. This chain's CDR3 is CASSVEGQLHNEQFF. The CDR3 bases are TGTGCCAGCAGCGTAGAGGGACAACTCCACAATGAGCAGTTCTTC. Full variable domain (missing parts from reference TRBV9 and TRBJ2-1): DSGVTQTPKHLITATGQRVTLRCSPRSGDLSVYWYQQSLDQGLQFLIQYYNGEERAKGNILERFSAQQFPDLHSELNLSSLELGDSALYFCASSVEGQLHNEQFFGPGTRLTVL.

The chain recombines TRBV28 with TRBJ1-2; the D is unclear. CDR1 and CDR2 from the germline V gene are MDHEN and SYDVKM. The V end lost 10 bases, the J end lost 0 bases, and 6 bases lay between the germline ends. The CDR3 is 11 residues long. CDR3 in DNA: TGTGCCACTTCAGCTAACTATGGCTACACCTTC. This gives the protein CATSANYGYTF.

The chain employs TRBV29-1 and TRBJ2-2; tentatively, D is TRBD2 (7 bases). This CDR3 region has 13 residues. Trimming cost V 7 bases and J 6 bases, with 15 bases left between them. Germline CDR1 reads SQVTM; CDR2 reads ANQGSEA. The CDR3 sequence is CSAIRGGSGELFF. CDR3 coding DNA: TGCAGCGCAATCAGGGGAGGGTCCGGGGAGCTGTTTTTT.

This chain's CDR3 is CASRIGQSTDTQYF. As DNA, the CDR3 is TGTGCCAGCCGGATTGGGCAGAGCACAGATACGCAGTATTTT. This chain links TRBV2 with TRBJ2-3; D remains unclear. From germline, CDR1 is SNHLY and CDR2 FYNNEI. The CDR3 totals 14 residues. V lost 8 bases, J lost 0 bases, and 12 bases lay in between.

The chain joins TRBV7-9 to TRBJ1-3; weak D call: TRBD1 (6 bases). CDR1 is SEHNR and CDR2 is FQNEAQ in the germline V gene (reference sequence). V was shortened by 4 bases and J by 0 bases, with 13 bases between the two germline ends. The CDR3 is 16 residues long. Written as DNA, the CDR3 is TGTGCCAGCAGCTCAGTGACAGGACTCTCTGGAAACACCATATATTTT. As protein: CASSSVTGLSGNTIYF.

J is TRBJ2-2 and V is TRBV11-2; TRBD1 might be the D (6 bases). CDR3 length equals 16 residues. From germline, CDR1 is SGHAT and CDR2 FQNNGV. The V and J ends lost 1 base and 1 base respectively, with 10 bases between them. The CDR3 DNA sequence: TGTGCCAGCAGCTTAGCCCTAGGGGGGAACACCGGGGAGCTGTTTTTT. Translated, it gives CASSLALGGNTGELFF.

The chain employs TRBV27 and TRBJ1-2, with unresolved D. The CDR3 consists of 17 residues. The ends were cut back, 0 bases at V and 8 bases at J, with 22 bases in the middle. CDR1 is MNHEY and CDR2 is SMNVEV in the germline V gene (reference sequence). The CDR3 DNA is TGTGCCAGCAGTTTATCTCATCGTCAGGTGACATTATGGGGCTACACCTTC. As protein: CASSLSHRQVTLWGYTF.

The rearrangement joins TRBV5-1 to TRBJ2-6; 8 nucleotides line up with TRBD1. The trim removed 4 bases at V and 0 bases at J, leaving 12 bases unmatched. The CDR3 consists of 19 residues. Germline CDR1 reads SGHRS; CDR2 reads YFSETQ. The CDR3 DNA reads as TGCGCCAGCAGCAATACCGCCGGGACAGGATACTCTGGGGCCAACGTCCTGACTTTC. Amino acids: CASSNTAGTGYSGANVLTF.

The V call is TRBV2, the J call TRBJ2-1; the match to TRBD2 covers 10 bases. The germline gives CDR1 SNHLY, CDR2 FYNNEI. The CDR3 totals 16 residues. Losses at the gene ends were 7 bases for V and 7 bases for J; bases not matched to a gene: 13. CDR3 sequence (DNA): TGTGCCAGCAAACAAGGTTTGGGACTAGCGTGGAATGAGCAGTTCTTC. Protein product: CASKQGLGLAWNEQFF.

V is TRBV11-1 and J is TRBJ1-1; 7 positions agree with TRBD1. The CDR3 consists of 13 residues. Trimming cost V 5 bases and J 1 base; bases outside gene matches: 1. Germline loops: CDR1 SGHAT, CDR2 FQDESV (reference sequence). CDR3 bases: TGTGCCAGCAGCAGACAGGGGAACACTGAAGCTTTCTTT. This gives the protein CASSRQGNTEAFF. Full variable domain (remainder filled in from reference TRBV11-1 and TRBJ1-1): EAEVAQSPRYKITEKSQAVAFWCDPISGHATLYWYRQILGQGPELLVQFQDESVVDDSQLPKDRFSAERLKGVDSTLKIQPAELGDSAMYLCASSRQGNTEAFFGQGTRLTVV.

This chain links TRBV3-1 (or the pseudogene TRBV3-2) with TRBJ1-1, with D unresolved. V was clipped by 2 bases and J by 5 bases, with 9 bases between them. The CDR3 has 13 amino acids. The V gene's germline CDR1 is LGHDT and CDR2 YNNKEL (reference sequence). The DNA of the CDR3 is TGTGCCAGCAGCCAAACATCTTGGACTGAAGCTTTCTTT. Translating gives CASSQTSWTEAFF.

The chain combines TRBV28 with TRBJ1-1; TRBD1 matches at 7 bases. The CDR3 is 11 amino acids. Germline loops: CDR1 MDHEN, CDR2 SYDVKM. V was pared by 8 bases and J by 5 bases, with 2 bases of the junction left unmatched. The CDR3 spells CASGRGTEAFF. For the CDR3, the DNA is TGTGCCAGCGGCAGGGGGACTGAAGCTTTCTTT. Full variable domain (missing parts from reference TRBV28 and TRBJ1-1): DVKVTQSSRYLVKRTGEKVFLECVQDMDHENMFWYRQDPGLGLRLIYFSYDVKMKEKGDIPEGYSVSREKKERFSLILESASTNQTSMYLCASGRGTEAFFGQGTRLTVV.

The chain uses TRBV6-5 and TRBJ2-1; D might be TRBD2 (6 bases). V lost 7 bases to trimming and J lost 10 bases, with 17 bases between them. Germline CDR1 MNHEY, CDR2 SVGAGI. This CDR3 has 13 residues. The CDR3 reads CASKRTGGREQFF. CDR3 sequence (DNA): TGTGCCAGCAAACGGACCGGGGGTAGGGAGCAGTTCTTC.

The rearrangement joins TRBV2 to TRBJ1-6, with a possible D match to TRBD1 (6 bases). The CDR3 covers 15 residues. Trimming stripped 6 bases from V and 6 bases from J, with 15 bases between. Germline V gene lookup returns CDR1 SNHLY and CDR2 FYNNEI. The CDR3 DNA sequence: TGTGCCAGCAGCACCGGACAGAGGATTAATTCACCCCTCCACTTT. As protein: CASSTGQRINSPLHF.

A remark on this clone: A much larger clone is a single base away; this may be a read error. The V call is TRBV14, the J call TRBJ1-2, with D perhaps TRBD1 (5 bases). Trimming took off 4 bases at V and 3 bases at J, with 9 bases between the two ends. CDR3 length: 13 amino acids. The germline CDR1 and CDR2 sequences are SGHDN and FVKESK. The DNA for the CDR3 is TGTGCCAGCAGCCGAGACAGATACTATGGCTACACCTTC. Translated, it gives CASSRDRYYGYTF.

The chain links TRBV5-4 to TRBJ2-5; D is ambiguous. The CDR3 contains 13 residues. In germline, CDR1 is SGHNT, CDR2 YYREEE (reference sequence). V lost 2 bases, J lost 5 bases, and 10 bases lay in between. The CDR3 nucleotides are TGTGCCAGCAGCTTAGGAGTACGGGAGACCCAGTACTTC. Translation gives CASSLGVRETQYF.